What follows are 29 T cell receptor beta chains derived from one specimen sequenced in a study of cytomegalovirus exposure and HLA in healthy donors. The PCR made use of 60 Vbeta and 13 Jbeta primers. The method was immunoSEQ multiplex PCR; TCRdb's version includes in-frame clones alone and lacks a portion of them. The repertoire holds 63,000 or so clones, more than 60% seen once, with nearly 3% in the top ten. The sample was PBMCs. These receptors came from a woman aged 25-40 years in good health and CMV-seronegative.

This clone turned up a few times. The rearrangement links TRBV27 to TRBJ1-4; D is ambiguous. Germline values: CDR1 MNHEY, CDR2 SMNVEV (reference sequence). Trimming left V 11 bases short and J 0 bases short, with 13 bases between. This CDR3 contains 14 residues. CDR3 loop: CAAGTIATNEKLFF. As DNA, the CDR3 is TGTGCCGCAGGAACGATTGCAACTAATGAAAAACTGTTTTTT. Complete variable domain (other parts from reference TRBV27 and TRBJ1-4): EAQVTQNPRYLITVTGKKLTVTCSQNMNHEYMSWYRQDPGLGLRQIYYSMNVEVTDKGDVPEGYKVSRKEKRNFPLILESPSPNQTSLYFCAAGTIATNEKLFFGSGTQLSVL.

The chain carries TRBV19 and TRBJ2-5; D may be TRBD1 (6 bases). The CDR3 consists of 16 residues. The germline V gene has CDR1 LNHDA and CDR2 SQIVND (reference sequence). The germline V and J ends were trimmed by 1 base and 5 bases, with 17 bases remaining between them. The CDR3 DNA is TGTGCCAGTAGTATAGTGGCAGCAGGGGACGAGGAGACCCAGTACTTC. This translates into CASSIVAAGDEETQYF.

The chain couples TRBV19 to TRBJ2-2, with D possibly matching TRBD2 (6 bases). The V end was cut by 4 bases, the J end by 6 bases, with 18 bases between. The germline gives CDR1 LNHDA, CDR2 SQIVND (reference sequence). This CDR3 region has 16 residues. In nucleotides, the CDR3 is TGTGCCAGTAGTACGGCTTACGGGAGTACCGCCGGGGAGCTGTTTTTT. Translation: CASSTAYGSTAGELFF.

This clone was detected a few times. This sequence joins TRBV5-4 and TRBJ2-1; 8 bases map to TRBD2. J gave up 10 bases and V 0 bases, and 0 bases lay outside the gene matches. CDR3 length: 12 amino acids. Germline CDR1 is SGHNT and CDR2 is YYREEE (reference sequence). In nucleotides, the CDR3 is TGTGCCAGCAGCTTGGGACTAGCGGAGCAGTTCTTC. Its translation: CASSLGLAEQFF.

The V gene is TRBV7-3, the J gene TRBJ2-2, with D perhaps TRBD2 (5 bases). The CDR3 has 14 amino acids. The V gene's germline CDR1 is SGHTA and CDR2 FQGTGA. V was shortened by 6 bases and J by 4 bases, with 12 bases between the two germline ends. CDR3 sequence reads: CASSSDSSTGELFF. DNA of the CDR3: TGTGCCAGCAGTTCGGACTCCTCCACCGGGGAGCTGTTTTTT.

The chain carries TRBV9 and TRBJ2-7; D is ambiguous. Trimming took 0 bases from V and 2 from J, leaving 9 bases between them. The germline V gene encodes CDR1 SGDLS and CDR2 YYNGEE. The CDR3 loop spans 14 amino acids. The CDR3 loop is CASSVGLAPYEQYF. The DNA of the CDR3 is TGTGCCAGCAGCGTAGGACTTGCCCCCTACGAGCAGTACTTC.

The CDR3 loop is CASSGFGGSGDTDTQYF. The CDR3 nucleotides are TGCGCCAGCAGTGGCTTCGGGGGTAGCGGGGACACAGATACGCAGTATTTT. V gene TRBV10-2 combines with J gene TRBJ2-3; 8 positions match TRBD2. After removal of 4 bases from V and 2 bases from J, the junction contained 11 bases not matched to a gene. The CDR3 sequence is 17 residues long. CDR1 WSHSY and CDR2 SAAADI come from the germline V gene.

To note about this clone: At the DNA level, this CDR3 is encoded by other sequences in the same sample as well. The rearrangement links TRBV6-5 to TRBJ2-3, with D possibly being TRBD2 (7 bases). There are 15 residues in the CDR3. V was shortened by 2 bases and J by 1 base, with 10 bases between the two germline ends. Germline loops: CDR1 MNHEY, CDR2 SVGAGI. The CDR3 spells CASSYRGGGTDTQYF. The CDR3 nucleotides are TGTGCCAGCAGTTACAGGGGGGGCGGCACAGATACGCAGTATTTT.

This chain links TRBV7-2 with TRBJ2-7; D perhaps matches TRBD2 (6 bases). Trimming took 4 bases from V and 1 from J, leaving 14 bases between them. The CDR3 is 15 residues long. Germline V CDR1 and CDR2: SGHTA, FQGNSA. This CDR3 reads CASSSFSGQSYEQYF. The DNA for the CDR3 is TGTGCCAGCAGCTCCTTTAGCGGTCAATCCTACGAGCAGTACTTC. Full variable domain (rest looked up from reference TRBV7-2 and TRBJ2-7): GAGVSQSPSNKVTEKGKDVELRCDPISGHTALYWYRQSLGQGLEFLIYFQGNSAPDKSGLPSDRFSAERTGGSVSTLTIQRTQQEDSAVYLCASSSFSGQSYEQYFGPGTRLTVT.

The rearrangement joins TRBV9 to TRBJ1-1; D call uncertain. Germline CDR1 SGDLS, CDR2 YYNGEE. The ends were cut back, 0 bases at V and 5 bases at J, with 11 bases in the middle. This CDR3 has 14 residues. CDR3 protein: CASSVDGGKTEAFF. The CDR3 DNA reads as TGTGCCAGCAGCGTAGATGGAGGGAAGACTGAAGCTTTCTTT.

The V gene is TRBV6-5, the J gene TRBJ2-3; TRBD2 matches at 10 bases. The CDR3 length is 16 residues. CDR1 and CDR2 from the germline V gene are MNHEY and SVGAGI. Unmatched junction bases numbered 1, after V lost 0 bases and J lost 1 base. The CDR3: CASSYSTSGGTDTQYF. The CDR3 coding sequence is TGTGCCAGCAGTTACTCTACTAGCGGGGGCACAGATACGCAGTATTTT.

This clone was seen a handful of times. The chain employs TRBV6-5 and TRBJ1-1, with 8 bases matching TRBD1. Germline loops: CDR1 MNHEY, CDR2 SVGAGI. This CDR3 is built from 14 residues. The ends lost 5 bases at V and 3 bases at J; junction bases unmatched: 5. CDR3 coding DNA: TGTGCCAGCAGTGAACAGGGGGGGGACACTGAAGCTTTCTTT. Protein sequence: CASSEQGGDTEAFF.

The chain carries TRBV30 and TRBJ2-1; D is possibly TRBD2 (6 bases). V gave up 1 base and J gave up 6 bases, with 13 bases separating them. Germline values: CDR1 GTSNPN, CDR2 SVGIG (reference sequence). This CDR3 is 14 amino acids long. CDR3 sequence: CAWSAGTHRNEQFF. DNA for the CDR3: TGTGCCTGGAGTGCCGGGACTCACCGCAATGAGCAGTTCTTC.

This chain links TRBV11-3 with TRBJ1-1; 8 positions match TRBD1. This CDR3 contains 11 residues. Per the germline V gene, CDR1 is SGHNT and CDR2 is YENEEA. J gave up 12 bases and V 8 bases, and 8 bases lay outside the gene matches. In DNA, the CDR3 is TGTGCCAGCCGCACCAGGGGGCTTCCTTTCTTT. It yields the protein CASRTRGLPFF.

The gene calls are TRBV15 and TRBJ1-4; D call uncertain. The CDR3 is 14 amino acids. CDR1 LNHNV and CDR2 YYDKDF come from the germline V gene (reference sequence). The V end lost 3 bases, the J end lost 4 bases, and 9 bases lay between the germline ends. CDR3 protein: CATSRDSINEKLFF. The CDR3 bases are TGTGCCACCAGCAGGGACTCAATTAATGAAAAACTGTTTTTT.

The rearrangement links TRBV19 to TRBJ1-3; no clear D. Germline CDR1 LNHDA, CDR2 SQIVND (reference sequence). Trimming shortened V by 7 bases and J by 1 base, and 14 bases separated the two germline ends. The CDR3 length is 15 residues. CDR3 region: CASIPPGASGNTIYF. The CDR3 bases are TGTGCCAGTATCCCCCCCGGAGCTTCTGGAAACACCATATATTTT.

The CDR3 region has the DNA TGTGCCAGCAGTTTCCGGGACAACCAAGAGACCCAGTACTTC. This translates into CASSFRDNQETQYF. V gene TRBV27 combines with J gene TRBJ2-5, with a possible D match to TRBD1 (6 bases). Germline V gives CDR1 MNHEY, CDR2 SMNVEV (reference sequence). This CDR3 contains 14 residues. Trimming stripped 3 bases from V and 0 bases from J, with 8 bases between.

The chain joins TRBV9 to TRBJ1-1, with 10 bases identical to TRBD1. The CDR3 is made up of 17 amino acids. Looked up from germline, CDR1 is SGDLS and CDR2 is YYNGEE. The ends lost 4 bases at V and 1 base at J; junction bases unmatched: 10. DNA of the CDR3: TGTGCCAGCAGCTTAAACCGGGACAGGGGTAAGAACACTGAAGCTTTCTTT. Translating it yields CASSLNRDRGKNTEAFF.

The chain is built from TRBV7-2 and TRBJ2-2; D remains ambiguous. Germline CDR1 is SGHTA and CDR2 is FQGNSA. Between the trimmed V and J ends, which lost 3 bases and 3 bases, there was a span of 5 bases. The CDR3 sequence is 13 residues long. CDR3: CASSFLDTGELFF. CDR3 in DNA: TGTGCCAGCAGCTTTTTAGACACCGGGGAGCTGTTTTTT.

CDR3 sequence (DNA): TGTGCCATCAGTGAACAGCTCACTGAAGCTTTCTTT. Residues: CAISEQLTEAFF. The V call is TRBV10-3, the J call TRBJ1-1; D gene ambiguous. The CDR3 runs 12 residues. Germline V gene data show CDR1 as ENHRY and CDR2 as SYGVKD. Trimming took off 3 bases at V and 4 bases at J, with 6 bases between the two ends.

The sample holds one count of this clone. The J gene is TRBJ2-5, the V gene TRBV13, with 12 bases fitting TRBD2. Losses at the gene ends were 5 bases for V and 4 bases for J; bases not matched to a gene: 17. This CDR3 region has 19 residues. Germline loops: CDR1 PRHDT, CDR2 FYEKMQ (reference sequence). The CDR3 DNA reads as TGTGCCAGCAGCGCCGTTACTAGCGGGAGGATCCCCGGAGGAGAGACCCAGTACTTC. Translating it yields CASSAVTSGRIPGGETQYF.

The chain joins TRBV5-5 to TRBJ1-5; perhaps TRBD1 as D (6 bases). This CDR3 spans 18 amino acids. With 3 bases removed from V and 1 base from J, the gap between germline ends came to 20 bases. Germline V gene lookup returns CDR1 SGHKS and CDR2 YYEKEE (reference sequence). The DNA for the CDR3 is TGTGCCAGCAGCTCCAGAATGACAGGAGCGAACAGCAATCAGCCCCAGCATTTT. Its protein is CASSSRMTGANSNQPQHF.

J is TRBJ1-5 and V is TRBV5-5; possibly TRBD1 for D (5 bases). This CDR3 has 16 amino acids. V was trimmed by 3 bases and J by 6 bases, leaving 19 bases between them. Germline CDR1 reads SGHKS; CDR2 reads YYEKEE (reference sequence). Here the CDR3 reads CASSSGRGVEGQPQHF. Written as DNA, the CDR3 is TGTGCCAGCAGCTCGGGTCGGGGGGTGGAGGGTCAGCCCCAGCATTTT.

The gene calls are TRBV10-1 and TRBJ1-1, with D possibly TRBD1 on 6 matching bases. Trimming shortened V by 0 bases and J by 0 bases, and 8 bases separated the two germline ends. Germline V gene sequence: CDR1 WNHNN, CDR2 SYGVQD (reference sequence). The CDR3 length is 15 residues. Written as DNA, the CDR3 is TGCGCCAGCAGTGAGTCGGCAGGGGTGAACACTGAAGCTTTCTTT. This sequence encodes CASSESAGVNTEAFF.

This chain joins TRBV18 and TRBJ2-5; D possibly corresponds to TRBD2 (5 bases). V gave up 6 bases and J gave up 5 bases, with 16 bases separating them. The CDR3 totals 14 residues. Germline-derived CDR1 and CDR2 are KGHSH and LQKENI. For the CDR3, the DNA is TGTGCCAGCTCCGAAGGGCGAGGCGGGGAGACCCAGTACTTC. It specifies CASSEGRGGETQYF.

The chain is built from TRBV9 and TRBJ1-2; no reliable D call. V was cut by 0 bases and J by 3 bases, with 12 bases left in between. In germline, CDR1 is SGDLS, CDR2 YYNGEE. The CDR3 extends over 15 amino acids. The CDR3 sequence: CASSVGGEWHYGYTF. Here the CDR3 DNA reads TGTGCCAGCAGCGTAGGTGGGGAGTGGCACTATGGCTACACCTTC.

The chain has TRBV5-1 and TRBJ1-2; TRBD1 agrees at 9 bases. V gave up 3 bases and J gave up 6 bases; unmatched junction bases: 6. This CDR3 contains 14 residues. Germline assignment: CDR1 SGHRS and CDR2 YFSETQ. The CDR3 nucleotides are TGCGCCAGCAGCTCCGGACAGGGGCGGAATGGCTACACCTTC. Its translation: CASSSGQGRNGYTF.

The chain couples TRBV5-1 to TRBJ2-2, with 7 nucleotides matching TRBD1. The CDR3 loop spans 18 amino acids. V trimming: 1 base; J trimming: 6 bases; junction bases outside the gene matches: 15. The V gene's germline CDR1 is SGHRS and CDR2 YFSETQ. The CDR3 protein is CASSLRGGERGVSGELFF. Here the CDR3 DNA reads TGCGCCAGCAGCTTGAGAGGGGGCGAAAGGGGAGTCTCCGGGGAGCTGTTTTTT. Full variable domain (rest looked up from reference TRBV5-1 and TRBJ2-2): KAGVTQTPRYLIKTRGQQVTLSCSPISGHRSVSWYQQTPGQGLQFLFEYFSETQRNKGNFPGRFSGRQFSNSRSEMNVSTLELGDSALYLCASSLRGGERGVSGELFFGEGSRLTVL.

The gene calls are TRBV7-9 and TRBJ1-5, with TRBD1 as a possible D gene (6 bases). The length of the CDR3 is 15 residues. Trimming removed 5 bases from V and 2 bases from J, with 13 bases in between. Germline V gene sequence: CDR1 SEHNR, CDR2 FQNEAQ (reference sequence). CDR3 sequence (DNA): TGTGCCAGCAGCCAAACAGGGTTGGGCAATCAGCCCCAGCATTTT. Residues: CASSQTGLGNQPQHF. Drawing the rest from reference TRBV7-9 and TRBJ1-5, the complete variable domain is DTGVSQNPRHKITKRGQNVTFRCDPISEHNRLYWYRQTLGQGPEFLTYFQNEAQLEKSRLLSDRFSAERPKGSFSTLEIQRTEQGDSAMYLCASSQTGLGNQPQHFGDGTRLSIL.